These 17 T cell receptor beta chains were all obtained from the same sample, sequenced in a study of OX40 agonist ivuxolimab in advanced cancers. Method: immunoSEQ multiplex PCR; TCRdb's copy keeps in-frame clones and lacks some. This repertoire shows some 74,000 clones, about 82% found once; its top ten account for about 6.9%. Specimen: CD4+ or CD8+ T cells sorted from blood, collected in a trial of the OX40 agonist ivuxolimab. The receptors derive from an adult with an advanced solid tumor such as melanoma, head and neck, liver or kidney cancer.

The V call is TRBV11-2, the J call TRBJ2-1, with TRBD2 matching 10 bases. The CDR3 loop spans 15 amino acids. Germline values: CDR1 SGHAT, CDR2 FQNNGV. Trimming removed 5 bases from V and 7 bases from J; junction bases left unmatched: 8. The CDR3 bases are TGTGCCAGCAGCCCATCTAGCGGGAGTAGAAATGAGCAGTTCTTC. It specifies CASSPSSGSRNEQFF.

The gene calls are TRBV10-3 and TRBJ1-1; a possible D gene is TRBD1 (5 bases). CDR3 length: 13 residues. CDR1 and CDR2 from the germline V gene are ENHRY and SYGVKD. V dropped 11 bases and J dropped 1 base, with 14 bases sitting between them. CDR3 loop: CASDERGNTEAFF. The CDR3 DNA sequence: TGTGCCTCCGATGAGAGGGGGAACACTGAAGCTTTCTTT.

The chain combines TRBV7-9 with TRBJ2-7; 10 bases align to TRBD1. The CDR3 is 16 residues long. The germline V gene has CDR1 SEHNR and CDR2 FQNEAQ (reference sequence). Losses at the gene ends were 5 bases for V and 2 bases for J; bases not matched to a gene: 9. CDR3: CASSHNLGQGTYEQYF. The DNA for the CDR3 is TGTGCCAGCAGCCACAATCTGGGACAGGGGACCTACGAGCAGTACTTC.

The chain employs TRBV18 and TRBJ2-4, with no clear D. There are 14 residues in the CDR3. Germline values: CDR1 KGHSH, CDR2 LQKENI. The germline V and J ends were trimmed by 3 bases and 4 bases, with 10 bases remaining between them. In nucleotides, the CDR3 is TGTGCCAGCTCACCGGGAACAATTAAAAACATTCAGTACTTC. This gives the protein CASSPGTIKNIQYF.

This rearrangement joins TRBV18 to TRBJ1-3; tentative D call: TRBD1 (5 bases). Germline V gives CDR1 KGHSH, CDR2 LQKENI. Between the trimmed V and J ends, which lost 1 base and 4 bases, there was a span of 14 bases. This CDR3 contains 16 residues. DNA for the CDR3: TGTGCCAGCTCACCACAGGGACCGGCGGGGGGAAACACCATATATTTT. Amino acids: CASSPQGPAGGNTIYF.

The CDR3, as DNA: TGCGCCAGCAGTTTCCAGGGTCTCGGCACTGAAGCTTTCTTT. This codes for CASSFQGLGTEAFF. The V and J genes are TRBV10-2 and TRBJ1-1, with a possible D match to TRBD1 (5 bases). From germline, CDR1 is WSHSY and CDR2 SAAADI. V lost 5 bases and J lost 4, with 14 bases in between. This CDR3 spans 14 amino acids.

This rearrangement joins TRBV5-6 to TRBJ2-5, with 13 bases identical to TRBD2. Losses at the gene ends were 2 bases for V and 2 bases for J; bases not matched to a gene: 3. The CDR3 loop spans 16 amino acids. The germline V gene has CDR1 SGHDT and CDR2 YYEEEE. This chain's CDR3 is CASSFRTSGGQETQYF. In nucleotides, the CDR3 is TGTGCCAGCAGCTTCCGGACTAGCGGGGGACAAGAGACCCAGTACTTC.

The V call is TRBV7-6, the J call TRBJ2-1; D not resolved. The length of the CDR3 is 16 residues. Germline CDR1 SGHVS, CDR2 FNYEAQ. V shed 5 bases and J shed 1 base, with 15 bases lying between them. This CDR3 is CASSPSGLGSYNEQFF. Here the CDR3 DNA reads TGTGCCAGCAGCCCCAGTGGTCTAGGGTCCTACAATGAGCAGTTCTTC.

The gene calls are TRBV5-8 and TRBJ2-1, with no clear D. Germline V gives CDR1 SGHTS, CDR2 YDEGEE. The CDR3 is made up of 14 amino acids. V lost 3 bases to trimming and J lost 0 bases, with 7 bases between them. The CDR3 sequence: CASSSIGSYNEQFF. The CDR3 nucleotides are TGTGCCAGCAGCTCCATAGGCTCCTACAATGAGCAGTTCTTC.

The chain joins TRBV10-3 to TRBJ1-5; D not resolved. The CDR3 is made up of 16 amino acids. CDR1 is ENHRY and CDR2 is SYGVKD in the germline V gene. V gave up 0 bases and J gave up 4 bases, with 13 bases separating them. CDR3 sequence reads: CAISESRVEFNQPQHF. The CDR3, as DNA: TGTGCCATCAGTGAGTCTAGGGTGGAGTTTAATCAGCCCCAGCATTTT.

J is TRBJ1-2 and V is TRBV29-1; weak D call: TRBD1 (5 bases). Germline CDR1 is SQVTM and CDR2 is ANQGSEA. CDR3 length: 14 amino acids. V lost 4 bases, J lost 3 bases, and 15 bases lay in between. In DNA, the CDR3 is TGCAGCGTTGGTCAGGGTACCTTTGACTATGGCTACACCTTC. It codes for CSVGQGTFDYGYTF.

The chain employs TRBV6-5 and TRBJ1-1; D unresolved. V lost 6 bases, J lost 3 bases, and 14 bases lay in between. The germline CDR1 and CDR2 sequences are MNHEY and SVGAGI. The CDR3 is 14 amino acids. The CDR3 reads CASRKLDGYTEAFF. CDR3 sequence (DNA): TGTGCCAGCAGAAAACTCGACGGATACACTGAAGCTTTCTTT.

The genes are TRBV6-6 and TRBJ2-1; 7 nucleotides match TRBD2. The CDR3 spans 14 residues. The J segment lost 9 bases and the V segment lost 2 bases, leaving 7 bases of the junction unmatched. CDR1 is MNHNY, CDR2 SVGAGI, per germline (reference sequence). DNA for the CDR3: TGTGCCAGCAGTTACAGGCGGGAGATTGGTGAGCAGTTCTTC. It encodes CASSYRREIGEQFF.

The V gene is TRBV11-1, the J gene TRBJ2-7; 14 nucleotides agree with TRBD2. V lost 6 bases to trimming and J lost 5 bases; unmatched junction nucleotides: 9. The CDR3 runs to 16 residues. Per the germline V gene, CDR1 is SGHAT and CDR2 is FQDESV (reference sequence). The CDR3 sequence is CASRQRLAGGHHEQYF. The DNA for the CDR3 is TGTGCCAGCAGACAACGACTAGCGGGGGGGCACCACGAGCAGTACTTC.

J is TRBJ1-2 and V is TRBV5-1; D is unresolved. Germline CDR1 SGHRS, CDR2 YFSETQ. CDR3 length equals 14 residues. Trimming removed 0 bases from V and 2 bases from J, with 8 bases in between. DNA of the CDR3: TGCGCCAGCAGCTTGGAACCGTTAAACTATGGCTACACCTTC. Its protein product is CASSLEPLNYGYTF.

The CDR3 here is CASKIQGSTGELFF. CDR3 DNA: TGTGCCAGCAAGATTCAGGGGAGCACCGGGGAGCTGTTTTTT. This chain links TRBV7-3 with TRBJ2-2; a possible D gene is TRBD1 (6 bases). The CDR3 consists of 14 residues. V lost 7 bases, J lost 4 bases, and 13 bases lay in between. Germline V gene sequence: CDR1 SGHTA, CDR2 FQGTGA. Full variable domain (remainder filled in from reference TRBV7-3 and TRBJ2-2): GAGVSQTPSNKVTEKGKYVELRCDPISGHTALYWYRQSLGQGPEFLIYFQGTGAADDSGLPNDRFFAVRPEGSVSTLKIQRTERGDSAVYLCASKIQGSTGELFFGEGSRLTVL.

CDR3 sequence reads: CASSSRKGLKNTGELFF. Written as DNA, the CDR3 is TGCGCCAGCAGCTCAAGAAAGGGACTCAAAAACACCGGGGAGCTGTTTTTT. The chain has TRBV5-1 and TRBJ2-2; the D gene is possibly TRBD2 (6 bases). Germline V CDR1 and CDR2: SGHRS, YFSETQ. The CDR3 runs 17 residues. V was cut by 3 bases and J by 2 bases, with 17 bases left in between.